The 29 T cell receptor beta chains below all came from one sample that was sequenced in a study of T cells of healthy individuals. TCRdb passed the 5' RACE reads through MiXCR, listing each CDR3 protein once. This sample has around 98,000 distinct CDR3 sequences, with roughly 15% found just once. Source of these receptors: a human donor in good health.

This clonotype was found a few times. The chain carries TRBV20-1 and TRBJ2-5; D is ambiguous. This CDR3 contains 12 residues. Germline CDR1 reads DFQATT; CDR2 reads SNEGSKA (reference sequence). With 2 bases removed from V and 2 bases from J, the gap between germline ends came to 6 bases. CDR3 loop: CSARYSQETQYF. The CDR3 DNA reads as TGCAGTGCTAGATACTCTCAAGAGACCCAGTACTTC.

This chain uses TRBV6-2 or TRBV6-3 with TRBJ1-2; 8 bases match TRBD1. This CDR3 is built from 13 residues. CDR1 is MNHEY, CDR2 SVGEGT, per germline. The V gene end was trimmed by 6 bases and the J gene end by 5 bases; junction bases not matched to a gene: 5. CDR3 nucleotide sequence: TGTGCCAGCAGCTCGGGACAGGCATATGGCTACACCTTC. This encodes CASSSGQAYGYTF.

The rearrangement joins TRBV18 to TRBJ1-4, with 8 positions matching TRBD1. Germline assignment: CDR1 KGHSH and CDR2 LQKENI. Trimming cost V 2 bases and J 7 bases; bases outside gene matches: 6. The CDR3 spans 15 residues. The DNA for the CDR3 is TGTGCCAGCTCACCAGGACAGGGTTGGATTGAAAAACTGTTTTTT. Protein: CASSPGQGWIEKLFF.

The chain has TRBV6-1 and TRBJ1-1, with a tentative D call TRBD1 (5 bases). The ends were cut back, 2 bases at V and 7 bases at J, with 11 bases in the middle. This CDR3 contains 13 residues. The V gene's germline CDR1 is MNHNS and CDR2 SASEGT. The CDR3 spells CASSESRQLEAFF. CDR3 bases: TGTGCCAGCAGTGAATCCCGACAGCTTGAAGCTTTCTTT.

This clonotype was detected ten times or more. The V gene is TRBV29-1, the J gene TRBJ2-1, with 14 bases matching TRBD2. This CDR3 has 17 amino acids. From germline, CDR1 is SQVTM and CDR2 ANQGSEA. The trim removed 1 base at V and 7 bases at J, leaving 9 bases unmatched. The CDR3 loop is CSVEGGTSGGWGNEQFF. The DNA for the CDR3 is TGCAGCGTTGAAGGCGGGACTAGCGGGGGTTGGGGTAATGAGCAGTTCTTC.

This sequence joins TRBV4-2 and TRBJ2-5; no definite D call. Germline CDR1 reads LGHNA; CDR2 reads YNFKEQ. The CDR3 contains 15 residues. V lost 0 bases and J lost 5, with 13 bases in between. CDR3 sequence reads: CASSQESETLETQYF. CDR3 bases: TGTGCCAGCAGCCAAGAAAGTGAGACTCTGGAGACCCAGTACTTC.

CDR3 DNA sequence: TGTGCCAGCAGTGAATCGGCTAGCGGCGTCGAGCAGTACTTC. Translating gives CASSESASGVEQYF. The J gene is TRBJ2-7, the V gene TRBV2; 7 positions match TRBD2. CDR1 and CDR2 (germline): SNHLY, FYNNEI. With V trimmed by 2 bases and J by 6 bases, 7 bases remained unmatched. The CDR3 consists of 14 residues.

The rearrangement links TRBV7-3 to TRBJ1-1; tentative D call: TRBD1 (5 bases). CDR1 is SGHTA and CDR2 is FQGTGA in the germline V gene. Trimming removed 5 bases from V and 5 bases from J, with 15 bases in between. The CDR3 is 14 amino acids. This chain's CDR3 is CASSPTPGGTEAFF. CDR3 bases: TGTGCCAGCAGCCCTACCCCGGGGGGGACTGAAGCTTTCTTT.

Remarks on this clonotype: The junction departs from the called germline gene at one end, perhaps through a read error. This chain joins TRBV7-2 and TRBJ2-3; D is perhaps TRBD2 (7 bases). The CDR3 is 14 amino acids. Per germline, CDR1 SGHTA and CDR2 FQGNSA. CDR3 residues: CVSSLKQGGDTQYF. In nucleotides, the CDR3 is TGTGTCAGCAGCTTGAAACAGGGAGGGGATACGCAGTATTTT. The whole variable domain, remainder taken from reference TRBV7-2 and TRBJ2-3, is GAGVSQSPSNKVTEKGKDVELRCDPISGHTALYWYRQSLGQGLEFLIYFQGNSAPDKSGLPSDRFSAERTGGSVSTLTIQRTQQEDSAVYLCVSSLKQGGDTQYFGPGTRLTVL.

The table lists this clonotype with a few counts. CDR3 coding DNA: TGTGCCAGCAGCCCCCGGGTAGCGGGAGGGGTAGATACGCAGTATTTT. It is translated as CASSPRVAGGVDTQYF. The chain links TRBV4-2 to TRBJ2-3; TRBD2 aligns across 11 bases. After removal of 4 bases from V and 5 bases from J, the junction contained 8 bases not matched to a gene. The CDR3 sequence is 16 residues long. The germline V gene encodes CDR1 LGHNA and CDR2 YNFKEQ.

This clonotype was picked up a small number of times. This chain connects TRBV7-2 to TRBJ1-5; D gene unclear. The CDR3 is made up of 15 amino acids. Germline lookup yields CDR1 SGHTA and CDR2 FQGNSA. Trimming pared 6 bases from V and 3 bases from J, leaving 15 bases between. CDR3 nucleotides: TGTGCCAGCAGTGGTATGGGGAAGGTCAATCAGCCCCAGCATTTT. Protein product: CASSGMGKVNQPQHF. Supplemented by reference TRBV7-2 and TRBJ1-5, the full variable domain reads GAGVSQSPSNKVTEKGKDVELRCDPISGHTALYWYRQSLGQGLEFLIYFQGNSAPDKSGLPSDRFSAERTGGSVSTLTIQRTQQEDSAVYLCASSGMGKVNQPQHFGDGTRLSIL.

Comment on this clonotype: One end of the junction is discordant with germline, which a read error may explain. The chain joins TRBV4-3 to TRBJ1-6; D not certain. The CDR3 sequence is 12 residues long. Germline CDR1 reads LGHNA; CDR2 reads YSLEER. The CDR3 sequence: CASSQEGSPLNF. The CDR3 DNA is TGCGCCAGCAGCCAGGAGGGTTCACCCCTCAACTTT.

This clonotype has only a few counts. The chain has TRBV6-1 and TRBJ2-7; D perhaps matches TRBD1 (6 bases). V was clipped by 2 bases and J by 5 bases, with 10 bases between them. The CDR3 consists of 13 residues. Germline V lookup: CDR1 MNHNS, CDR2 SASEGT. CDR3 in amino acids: CASSENREHEQYF. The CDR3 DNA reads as TGTGCCAGCAGTGAAAACAGGGAACACGAGCAGTACTTC.

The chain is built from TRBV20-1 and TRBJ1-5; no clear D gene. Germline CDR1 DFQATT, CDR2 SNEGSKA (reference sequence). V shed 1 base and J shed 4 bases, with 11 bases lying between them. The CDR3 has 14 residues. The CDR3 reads CSARGHRPNQPQHF. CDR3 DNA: TGCAGTGCTAGAGGACACCGCCCTAATCAGCCCCAGCATTTT.

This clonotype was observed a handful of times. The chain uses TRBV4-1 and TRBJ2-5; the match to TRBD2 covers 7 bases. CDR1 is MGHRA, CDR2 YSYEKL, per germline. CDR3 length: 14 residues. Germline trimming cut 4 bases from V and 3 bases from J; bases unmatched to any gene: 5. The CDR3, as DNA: TGCGCCAGCAGCCGATCAGGACTAGAAGAGACCCAGTACTTC. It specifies CASSRSGLEETQYF.

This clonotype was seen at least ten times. CDR3 residues: CASSKGVRQPQHF. The CDR3 region has the DNA TGTGCCAGCAGCAAGGGGGTAAGGCAGCCCCAGCATTTT. V and J are TRBV2 and TRBJ1-5; TRBD1 is a possible D gene (6 bases). CDR1 is SNHLY and CDR2 is FYNNEI in the germline V gene. V was cut by 6 bases and J by 7 bases, with 13 bases left in between. The CDR3 runs 13 residues.

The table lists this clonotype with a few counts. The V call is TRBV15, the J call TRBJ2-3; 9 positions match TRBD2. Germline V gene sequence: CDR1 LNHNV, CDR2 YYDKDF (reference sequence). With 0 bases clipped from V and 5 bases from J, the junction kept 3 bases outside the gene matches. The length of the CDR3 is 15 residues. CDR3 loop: CATSRETAGGDTQYF. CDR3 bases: TGTGCCACCAGCAGAGAGACAGCGGGAGGAGATACGCAGTATTTT.

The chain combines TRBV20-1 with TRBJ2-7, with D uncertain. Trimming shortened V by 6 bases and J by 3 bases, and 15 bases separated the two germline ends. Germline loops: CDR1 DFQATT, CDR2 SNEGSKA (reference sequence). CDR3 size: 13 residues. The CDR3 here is CSARASPLYEQYF. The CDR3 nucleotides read TGCAGTGCCCGGGCCTCGCCTCTCTACGAGCAGTACTTC.

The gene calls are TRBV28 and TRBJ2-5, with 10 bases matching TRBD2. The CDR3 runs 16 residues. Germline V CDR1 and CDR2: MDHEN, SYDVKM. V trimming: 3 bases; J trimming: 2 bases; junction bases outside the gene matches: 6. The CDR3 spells CASSFAGLASQETQYF. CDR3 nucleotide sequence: TGTGCCAGCAGTTTTGCGGGACTAGCGTCTCAAGAGACCCAGTACTTC. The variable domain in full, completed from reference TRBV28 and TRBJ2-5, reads DVKVTQSSRYLVKRTGEKVFLECVQDMDHENMFWYRQDPGLGLRLIYFSYDVKMKEKGDIPEGYSVSREKKERFSLILESASTNQTSMYLCASSFAGLASQETQYFGPGTRLLVL.

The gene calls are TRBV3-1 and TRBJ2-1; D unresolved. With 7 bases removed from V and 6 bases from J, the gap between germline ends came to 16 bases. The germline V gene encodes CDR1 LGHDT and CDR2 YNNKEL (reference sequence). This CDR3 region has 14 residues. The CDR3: CASTPSRRGNEQFF. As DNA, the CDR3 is TGTGCCAGCACCCCGAGCCGGCGTGGCAATGAGCAGTTCTTC.

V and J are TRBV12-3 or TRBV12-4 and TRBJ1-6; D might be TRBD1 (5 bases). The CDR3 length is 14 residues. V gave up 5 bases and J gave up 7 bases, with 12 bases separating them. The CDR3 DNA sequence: TGTGCCAGCAGTCCAGGGAGGAGGAATTCACCCCTCCACTTT. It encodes CASSPGRRNSPLHF.

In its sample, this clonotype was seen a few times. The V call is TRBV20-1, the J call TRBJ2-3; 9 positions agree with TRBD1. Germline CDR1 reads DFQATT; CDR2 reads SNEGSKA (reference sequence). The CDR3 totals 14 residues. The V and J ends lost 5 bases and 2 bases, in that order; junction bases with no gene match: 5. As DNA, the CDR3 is TGCAGTGCTGGGGGGACAGGGTCCACAGATACGCAGTATTTT. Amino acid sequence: CSAGGTGSTDTQYF.

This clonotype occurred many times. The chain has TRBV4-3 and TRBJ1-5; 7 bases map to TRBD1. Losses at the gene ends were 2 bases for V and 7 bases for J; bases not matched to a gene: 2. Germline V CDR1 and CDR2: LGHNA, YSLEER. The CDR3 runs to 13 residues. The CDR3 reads CASSQQGDQPQHF. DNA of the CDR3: TGCGCCAGCAGCCAACAGGGGGACCAGCCCCAGCATTTT.

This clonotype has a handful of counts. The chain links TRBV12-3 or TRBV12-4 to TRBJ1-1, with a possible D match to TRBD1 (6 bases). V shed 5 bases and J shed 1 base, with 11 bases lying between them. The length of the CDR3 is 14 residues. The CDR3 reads CASSRPQGNTEAFF. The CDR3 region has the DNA TGTGCCAGCAGTCGACCACAGGGGAACACTGAAGCTTTCTTT.

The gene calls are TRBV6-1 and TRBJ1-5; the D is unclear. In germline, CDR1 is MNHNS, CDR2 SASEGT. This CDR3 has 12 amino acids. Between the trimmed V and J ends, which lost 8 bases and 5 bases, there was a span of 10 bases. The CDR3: CASEHPDQPQHF. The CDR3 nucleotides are TGTGCCAGCGAACACCCGGATCAGCCCCAGCATTTT.

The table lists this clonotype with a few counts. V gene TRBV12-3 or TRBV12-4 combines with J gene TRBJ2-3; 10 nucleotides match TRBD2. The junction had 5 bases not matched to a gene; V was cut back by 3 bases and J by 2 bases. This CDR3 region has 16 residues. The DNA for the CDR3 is TGTGCCAGCAGTTTTCCTAGCGGGGGTCCCACAGATACGCAGTATTTT. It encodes CASSFPSGGPTDTQYF.

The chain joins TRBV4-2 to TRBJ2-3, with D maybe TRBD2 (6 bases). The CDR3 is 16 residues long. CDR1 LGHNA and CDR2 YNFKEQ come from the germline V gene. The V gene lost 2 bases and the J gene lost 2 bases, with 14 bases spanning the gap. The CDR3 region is CASSQYGGGNTDTQYF. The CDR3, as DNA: TGTGCCAGCAGCCAATATGGAGGAGGGAACACAGATACGCAGTATTTT.

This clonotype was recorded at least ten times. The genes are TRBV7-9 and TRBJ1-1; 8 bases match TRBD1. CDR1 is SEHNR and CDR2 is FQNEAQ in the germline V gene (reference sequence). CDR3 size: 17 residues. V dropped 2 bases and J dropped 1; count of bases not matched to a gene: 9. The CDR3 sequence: CASSLLQGVSGNTEAFF. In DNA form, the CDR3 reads TGTGCCAGCAGCTTACTACAGGGGGTAAGTGGGAACACTGAAGCTTTCTTT.

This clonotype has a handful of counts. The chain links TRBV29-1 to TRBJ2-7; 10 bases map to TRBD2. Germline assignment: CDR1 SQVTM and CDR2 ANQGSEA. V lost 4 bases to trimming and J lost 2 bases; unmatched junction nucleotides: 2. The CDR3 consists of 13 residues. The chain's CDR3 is CSVGTSGTYEQYF. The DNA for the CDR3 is TGCAGCGTTGGGACTAGCGGAACCTACGAGCAGTACTTC.